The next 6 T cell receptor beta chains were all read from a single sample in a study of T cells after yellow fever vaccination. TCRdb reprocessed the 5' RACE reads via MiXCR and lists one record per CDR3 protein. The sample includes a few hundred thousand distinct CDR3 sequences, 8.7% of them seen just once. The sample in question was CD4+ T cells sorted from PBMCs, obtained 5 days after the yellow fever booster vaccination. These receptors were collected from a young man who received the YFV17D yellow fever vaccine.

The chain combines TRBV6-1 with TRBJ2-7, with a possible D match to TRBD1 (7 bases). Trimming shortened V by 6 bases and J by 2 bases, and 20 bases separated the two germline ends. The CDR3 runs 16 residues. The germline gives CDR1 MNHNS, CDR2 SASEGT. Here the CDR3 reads CASRRSGDSLTYEQYF. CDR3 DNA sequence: TGTGCCAGCAGGAGGTCGGGGGACAGTCTTACCTACGAGCAGTACTTC.

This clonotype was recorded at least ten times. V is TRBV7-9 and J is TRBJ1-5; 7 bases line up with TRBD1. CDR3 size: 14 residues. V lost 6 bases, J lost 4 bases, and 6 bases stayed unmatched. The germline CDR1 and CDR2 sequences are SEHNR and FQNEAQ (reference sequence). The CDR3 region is CASSNTGENQPQHF. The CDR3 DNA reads TGTGCCAGCAGTAATACAGGGGAAAATCAGCCCCAGCATTTT.

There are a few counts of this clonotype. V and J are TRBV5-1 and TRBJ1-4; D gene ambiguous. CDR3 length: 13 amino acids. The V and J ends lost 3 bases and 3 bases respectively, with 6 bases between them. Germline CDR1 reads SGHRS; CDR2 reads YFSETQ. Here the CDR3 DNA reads TGCGCCAGCAGCTATAGCCCTAATGAAAAACTGTTTTTT. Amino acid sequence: CASSYSPNEKLFF.

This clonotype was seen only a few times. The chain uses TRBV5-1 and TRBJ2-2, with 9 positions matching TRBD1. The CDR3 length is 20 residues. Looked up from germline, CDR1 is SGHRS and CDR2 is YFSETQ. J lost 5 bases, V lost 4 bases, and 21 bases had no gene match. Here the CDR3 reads CASSGTGTGRPRSRTGELFF. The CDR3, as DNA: TGCGCCAGCAGCGGCACCGGGACAGGGCGACCGAGGTCGAGGACCGGGGAGCTGTTTTTT.

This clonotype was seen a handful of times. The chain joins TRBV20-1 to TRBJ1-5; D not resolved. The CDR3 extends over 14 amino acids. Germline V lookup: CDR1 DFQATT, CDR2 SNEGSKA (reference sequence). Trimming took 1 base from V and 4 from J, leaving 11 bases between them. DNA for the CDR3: TGCAGTGCTAGAGCTGGGCAGCCAAATCAGCCCCAGCATTTT. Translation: CSARAGQPNQPQHF.

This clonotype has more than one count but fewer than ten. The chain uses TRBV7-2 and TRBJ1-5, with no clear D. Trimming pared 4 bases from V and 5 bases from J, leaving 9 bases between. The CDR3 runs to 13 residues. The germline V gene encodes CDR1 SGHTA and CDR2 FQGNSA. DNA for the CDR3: TGTGCCAGCAGCTACAGCGACCATCAGCCCCAGCATTTT. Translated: CASSYSDHQPQHF.